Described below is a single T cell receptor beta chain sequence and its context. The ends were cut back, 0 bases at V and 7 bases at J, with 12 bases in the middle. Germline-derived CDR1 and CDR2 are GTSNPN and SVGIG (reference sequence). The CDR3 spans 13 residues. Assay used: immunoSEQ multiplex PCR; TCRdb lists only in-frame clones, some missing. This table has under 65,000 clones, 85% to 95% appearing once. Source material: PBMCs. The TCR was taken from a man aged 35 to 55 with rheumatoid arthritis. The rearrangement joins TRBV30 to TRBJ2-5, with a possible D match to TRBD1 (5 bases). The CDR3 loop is CAWSVQAQGTQYF. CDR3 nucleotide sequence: TGTGCCTGGAGTGTTCAGGCCCAGGGGACCCAGTACTTC.